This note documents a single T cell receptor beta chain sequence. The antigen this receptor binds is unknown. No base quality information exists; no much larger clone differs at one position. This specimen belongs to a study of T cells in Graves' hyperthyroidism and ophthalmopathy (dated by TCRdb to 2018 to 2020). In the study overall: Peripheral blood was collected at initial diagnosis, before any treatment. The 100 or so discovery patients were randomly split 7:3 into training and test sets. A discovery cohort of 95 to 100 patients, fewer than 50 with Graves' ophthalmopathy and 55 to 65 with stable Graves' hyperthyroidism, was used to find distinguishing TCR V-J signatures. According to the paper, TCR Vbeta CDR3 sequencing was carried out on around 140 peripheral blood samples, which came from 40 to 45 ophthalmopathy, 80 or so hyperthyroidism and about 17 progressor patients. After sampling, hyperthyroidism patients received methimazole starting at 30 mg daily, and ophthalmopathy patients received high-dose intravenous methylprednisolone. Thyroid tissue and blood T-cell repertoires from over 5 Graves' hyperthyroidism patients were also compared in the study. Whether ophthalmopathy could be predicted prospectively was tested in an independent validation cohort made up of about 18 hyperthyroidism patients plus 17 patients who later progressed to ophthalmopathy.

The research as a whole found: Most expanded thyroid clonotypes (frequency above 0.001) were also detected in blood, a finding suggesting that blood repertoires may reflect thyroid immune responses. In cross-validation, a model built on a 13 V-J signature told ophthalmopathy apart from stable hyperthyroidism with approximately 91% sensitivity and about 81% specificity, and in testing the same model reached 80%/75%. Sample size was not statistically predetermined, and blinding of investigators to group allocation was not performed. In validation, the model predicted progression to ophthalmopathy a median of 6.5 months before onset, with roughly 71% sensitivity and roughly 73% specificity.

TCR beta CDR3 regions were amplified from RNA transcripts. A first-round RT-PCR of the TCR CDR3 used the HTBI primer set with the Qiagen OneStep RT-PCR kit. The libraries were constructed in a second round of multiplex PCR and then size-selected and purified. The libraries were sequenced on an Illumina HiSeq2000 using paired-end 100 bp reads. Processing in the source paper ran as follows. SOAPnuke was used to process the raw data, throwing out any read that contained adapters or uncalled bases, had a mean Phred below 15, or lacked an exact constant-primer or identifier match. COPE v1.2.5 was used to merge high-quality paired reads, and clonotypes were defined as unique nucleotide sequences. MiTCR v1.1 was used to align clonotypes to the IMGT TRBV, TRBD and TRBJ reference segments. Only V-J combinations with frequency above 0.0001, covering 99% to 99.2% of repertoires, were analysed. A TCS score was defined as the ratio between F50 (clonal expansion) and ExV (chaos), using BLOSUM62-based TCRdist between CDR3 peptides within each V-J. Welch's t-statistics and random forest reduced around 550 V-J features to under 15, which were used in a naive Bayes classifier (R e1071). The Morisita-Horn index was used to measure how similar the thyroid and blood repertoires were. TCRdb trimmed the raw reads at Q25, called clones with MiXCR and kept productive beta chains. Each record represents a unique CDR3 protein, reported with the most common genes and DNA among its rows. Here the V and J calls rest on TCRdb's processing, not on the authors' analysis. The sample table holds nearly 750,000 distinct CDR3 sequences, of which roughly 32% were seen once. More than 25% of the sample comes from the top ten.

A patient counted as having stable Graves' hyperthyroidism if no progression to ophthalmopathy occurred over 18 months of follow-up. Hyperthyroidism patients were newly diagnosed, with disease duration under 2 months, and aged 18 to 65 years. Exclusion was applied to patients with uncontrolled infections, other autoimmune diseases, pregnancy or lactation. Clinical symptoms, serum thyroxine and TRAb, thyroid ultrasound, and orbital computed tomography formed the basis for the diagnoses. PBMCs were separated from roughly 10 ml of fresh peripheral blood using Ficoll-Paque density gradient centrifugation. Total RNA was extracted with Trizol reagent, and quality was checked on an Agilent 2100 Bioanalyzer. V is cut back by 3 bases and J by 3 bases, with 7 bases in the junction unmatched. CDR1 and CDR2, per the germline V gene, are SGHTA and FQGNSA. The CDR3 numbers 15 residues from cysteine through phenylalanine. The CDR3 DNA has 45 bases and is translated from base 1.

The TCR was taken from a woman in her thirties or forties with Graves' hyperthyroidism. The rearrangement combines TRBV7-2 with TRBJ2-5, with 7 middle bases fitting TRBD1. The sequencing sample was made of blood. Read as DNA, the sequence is TGTGCCAGCAGCTTGGTGGGGACAGTAGAAGAGACCCAGTACTTC. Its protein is CASSLVGTVEETQYF.